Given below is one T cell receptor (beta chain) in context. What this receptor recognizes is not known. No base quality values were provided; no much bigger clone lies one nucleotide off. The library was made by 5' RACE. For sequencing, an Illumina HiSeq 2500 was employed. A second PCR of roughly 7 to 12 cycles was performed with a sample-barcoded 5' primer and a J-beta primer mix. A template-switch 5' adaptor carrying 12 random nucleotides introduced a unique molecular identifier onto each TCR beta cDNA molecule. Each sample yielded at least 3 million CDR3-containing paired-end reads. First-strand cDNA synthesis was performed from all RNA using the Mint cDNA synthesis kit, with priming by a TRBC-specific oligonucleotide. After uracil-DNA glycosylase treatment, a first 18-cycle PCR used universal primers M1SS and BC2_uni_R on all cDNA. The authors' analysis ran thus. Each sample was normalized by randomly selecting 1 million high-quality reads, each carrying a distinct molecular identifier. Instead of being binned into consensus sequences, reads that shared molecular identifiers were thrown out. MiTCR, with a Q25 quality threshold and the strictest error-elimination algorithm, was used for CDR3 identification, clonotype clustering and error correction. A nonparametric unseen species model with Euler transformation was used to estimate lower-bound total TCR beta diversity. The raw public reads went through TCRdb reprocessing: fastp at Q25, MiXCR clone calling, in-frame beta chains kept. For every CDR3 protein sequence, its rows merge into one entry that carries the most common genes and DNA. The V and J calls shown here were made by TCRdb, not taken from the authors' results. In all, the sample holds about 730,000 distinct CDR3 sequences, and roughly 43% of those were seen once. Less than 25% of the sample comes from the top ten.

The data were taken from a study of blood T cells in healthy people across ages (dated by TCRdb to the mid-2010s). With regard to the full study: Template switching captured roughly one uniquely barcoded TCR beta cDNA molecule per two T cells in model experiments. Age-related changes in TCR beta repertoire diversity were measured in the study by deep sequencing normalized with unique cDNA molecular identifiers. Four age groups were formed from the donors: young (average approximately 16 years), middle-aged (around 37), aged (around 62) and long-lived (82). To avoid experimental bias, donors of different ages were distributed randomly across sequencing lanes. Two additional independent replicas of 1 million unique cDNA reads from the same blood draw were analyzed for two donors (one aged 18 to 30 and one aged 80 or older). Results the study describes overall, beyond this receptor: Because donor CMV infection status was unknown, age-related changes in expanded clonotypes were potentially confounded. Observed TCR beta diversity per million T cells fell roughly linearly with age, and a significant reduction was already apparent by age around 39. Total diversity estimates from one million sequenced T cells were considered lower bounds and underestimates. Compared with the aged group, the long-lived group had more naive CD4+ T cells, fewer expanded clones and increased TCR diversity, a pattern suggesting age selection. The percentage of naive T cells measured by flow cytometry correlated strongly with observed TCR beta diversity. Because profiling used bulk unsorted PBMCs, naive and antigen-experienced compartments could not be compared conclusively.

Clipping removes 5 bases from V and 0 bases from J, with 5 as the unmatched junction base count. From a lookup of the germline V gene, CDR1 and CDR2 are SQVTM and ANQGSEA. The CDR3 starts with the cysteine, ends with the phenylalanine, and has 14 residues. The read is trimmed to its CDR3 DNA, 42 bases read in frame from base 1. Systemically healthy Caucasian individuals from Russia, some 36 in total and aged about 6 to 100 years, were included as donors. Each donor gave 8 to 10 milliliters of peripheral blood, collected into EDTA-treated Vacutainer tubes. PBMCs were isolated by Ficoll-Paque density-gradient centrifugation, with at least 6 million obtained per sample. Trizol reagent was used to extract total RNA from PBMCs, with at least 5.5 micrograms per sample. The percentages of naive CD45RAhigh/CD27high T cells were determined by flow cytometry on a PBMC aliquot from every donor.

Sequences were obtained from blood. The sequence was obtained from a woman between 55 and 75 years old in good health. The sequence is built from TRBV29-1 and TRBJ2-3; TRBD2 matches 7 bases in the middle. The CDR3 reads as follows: CSVQFSGSTDTQYF. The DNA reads TGCAGCGTTCAGTTTAGCGGGAGCACAGATACGCAGTATTTT.